This is a list of T cell receptor beta chains from one sample in a study of blood T cell repertoires in COVID-19. The assay was immunoSEQ multiplex PCR, and TCRdb's table has in-frame clones only and misses some. Among roughly 290,000 clones listed, approximately 85% were seen once. The sequencing input was peripheral blood. These receptors originate from a human donor with COVID-19, enrolled during active disease. The donor label of this sample is uncertain. CDR3s include the opening cysteine and the closing phenylalanine or tryptophan. The size entry is marked missing in some rows and otherwise reads once, few, many or a size class.

clone_size	j_call	v_call	cdr3_aa
NA	TRBJ2-3	TRBV29-1	CSVERTGEDTQYF
NA	TRBJ2-2	TRBV28	CASSRRGFTGELFF
NA	TRBJ1-1	TRBV5-1	CASSLPGDIDEAFF
NA	TRBJ1-1	TRBV15	CATSKRTGAIGEAFF
NA	TRBJ2-3	TRBV29-1	CSVEDREVLDSTDTQYF
few	TRBJ1-2	TRBV19	CASSRNRDREAHGYTF
NA	TRBJ2-1	TRBV24-1	CATSGSGFSHSYNEQFF
NA	TRBJ1-2	TRBV18	CASSLGQGSYGYTF
NA	TRBJ1-1	TRBV5-1	CASSLGTNTEAFF
few	TRBJ1-1	TRBV11-2	CASSLRTEAFF
NA	TRBJ2-7	TRBV11-2	CASTPLAEVSYEQYF
NA	TRBJ2-4	TRBV6-6	CASSFFVSDGNIQYF
NA	TRBJ2-3	TRBV10-1	CASSGQNPTDTQYF
NA	TRBJ1-1	TRBV3-1/TRBV3-2	CASSQRDRLSEAFF
few	TRBJ2-7	TRBV5-4	CASSFRGEQYF
NA	TRBJ2-5	TRBV30	CAWSGGGGQETQYF
NA	TRBJ1-1	TRBV5-1	CASSLEQGADTEAFF
once	TRBJ1-2	TRBV7-2	CASSLAGTGLYNGYTF
NA	TRBJ1-1	TRBV20-1	CSASKTVNTEAFF
NA	TRBJ2-1	TRBV5-6	CASSPTGYNEQFF
NA	TRBJ2-1	TRBV4-3	CASSQGRGAINEQFF
NA	TRBJ2-7	TRBV28	CASSFRAGGGSSYEQYF
NA	TRBJ1-1	TRBV19	CASSKTRTGGTSEAFF
once	TRBJ2-1	TRBV5-4	CASRLGTSGNNEQFF
NA	TRBJ2-1	TRBV7-6	CASSLRLAGVIGEQFF
few	TRBJ2-2	TRBV7-3	CASSLSDYPNTGELFF
NA	TRBJ1-4	TRBV19	CASSHLSGRGEEKLFF
NA	TRBJ2-7	TRBV5-1	CASSLATRTGNSYEQYF
NA	TRBJ2-3	TRBV19	CASSMLAGDTDTQYF
NA	TRBJ1-3	TRBV29-1	CSVLESGNTIYF
many	TRBJ1-2	TRBV6-5	CASSTPGLFWGYTF
NA	TRBJ2-2	TRBV6-2/TRBV6-3	CASSYALLFASGTTGELFF
NA	TRBJ1-3	TRBV21-1	CASSRNPRDRGKETGNTIYF
NA	TRBJ1-4	TRBV3-1/TRBV3-2	CASSQAYDRGRGEKLFF
NA	TRBJ2-1	TRBV7-8	CASSLALPGSYNEQFF
NA	TRBJ2-6	TRBV5-1	CASSLGTFPPGANVLTF
few	TRBJ1-4	TRBV2	CASSERQFSEKLFF
NA	TRBJ1-2	TRBV5-4	CASSLEQTYGYTF
once	TRBJ1-5	TRBV19	CASSGRQGGFNQPQHF
NA	TRBJ2-1	TRBV18	CASSPTSGRAYEQFF
once	TRBJ1-2	TRBV7-9	CASSRTGVYYGYTF
NA	TRBJ1-3	TRBV5-1	CASSLDPGAGNTIYF
NA	TRBJ2-2	TRBV12-3/TRBV12-4	CASSLTSSGELFF
NA	TRBJ2-1	TRBV9	CASSPRTINNEQFF
once	TRBJ2-5	TRBV10-3	CAIATGTSVQETQYF
NA	TRBJ2-5	TRBV5-1	CASSSGAGEAQETQYF
NA	TRBJ2-7	TRBV5-1	CASRFEVARGSEQYF
NA	TRBJ1-1	TRBV27	CASSLFRNTEAFF
NA	TRBJ2-7	TRBV9	CASSVVSTSGIGEQYF
few	TRBJ2-7	TRBV7-3	CASSSHTLPYEQYF
NA	TRBJ2-7	TRBV6-5	CASTQTRDRGRQQYF
NA	TRBJ1-5	TRBV6-5	CASRDQGNSNQPQHF